This T cell receptor beta chain came from a study of T-cell memory formation after mild COVID-19. Germline V gene lookup returns CDR1 ENHRY and CDR2 SYGVKD. V lost 10 bases to trimming and J lost 6 bases, with 16 bases between them. This CDR3 is built from 13 residues. The authors produced TCR alpha and TCR beta cDNA libraries with sample barcodes and UMIs by 5'RACE using constant-segment primers. TCRdb reprocessed the 5' RACE reads with MiXCR, giving one entry per CDR3 protein. The data hold 450,000 to 650,000 distinct CDR3 sequences, with roughly 17% observed a single time. General study results and limits: Specificity for SARS-CoV-2 was not confirmed among the second-wave clones peaking on day 37.

A note on this clonotype: Its antigen is not identified.

This sequence was found in an adult woman who had mild COVID-19 (a few samples of this study predate the infection). Cell type and time point are not known. The rearrangement uses TRBV10-3 and TRBJ2-1; perhaps TRBD2 as D (6 bases). Source material: PBMCs or a T cell subset sorted from them (not recorded which). DNA for the CDR3: TGTGCCACTGATCGGGGGTTCCGCAATGAGCAGTTCTTC. This sequence encodes CATDRGFRNEQFF.